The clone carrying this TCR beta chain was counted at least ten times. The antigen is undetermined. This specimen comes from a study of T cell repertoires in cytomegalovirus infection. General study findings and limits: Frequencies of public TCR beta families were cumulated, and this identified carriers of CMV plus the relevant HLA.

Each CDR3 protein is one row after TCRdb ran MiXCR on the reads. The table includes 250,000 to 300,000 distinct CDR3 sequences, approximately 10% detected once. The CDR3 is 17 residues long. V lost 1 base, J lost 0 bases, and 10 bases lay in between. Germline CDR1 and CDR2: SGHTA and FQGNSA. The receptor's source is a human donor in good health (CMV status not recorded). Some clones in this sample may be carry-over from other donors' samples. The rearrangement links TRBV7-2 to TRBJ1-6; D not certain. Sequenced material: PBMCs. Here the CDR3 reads CASSLGNTGSYNSPLHF. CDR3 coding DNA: TGTGCCAGCAGCTTAGGGAATACCGGCTCCTATAATTCACCCCTCCACTTT.